A selection of T cell receptor beta chains follows, all from one sample in a study of CD8 T cells in Susac syndrome. TCRdb reprocessed the immunoSEQ multiplex PCR reads with MiXCR, giving one entry per CDR3 protein. This repertoire shows fewer than 150,000 distinct CDR3 sequences, 94% found once; its top ten account for 0.27%. Sequenced input: CD8+ T cells from PBMCs. Receptors were obtained from a human donor in good health. The CDR3 runs from the conserved cysteine through the conserved F or W.

CDR3 length: 13
V gene: TRBV20-1
J gene: TRBJ2-1
CDR3 protein: CSPTSGRADEQFF

CDR3 length: 13
V gene: TRBV6-5
J gene: TRBJ2-7
CDR3 protein: CASRWTGSYEQYF

CDR3 length: 15
V gene: TRBV20-1
J gene: TRBJ2-3
CDR3 protein: CSAGGMESSTDTQYF

CDR3 length: 15
V gene: TRBV7-9
J gene: TRBJ1-2
CDR3 protein: CASSTGGGGIYGYTF

CDR3 length: 19
V gene: TRBV28
J gene: TRBJ2-7
CDR3 protein: CASSNRQGAKIAGGAEQYF

CDR3 length: 15
V gene: TRBV12-3/TRBV12-4
J gene: TRBJ2-5
CDR3 protein: CASSTPGQGRETQYF

CDR3 length: 15
V gene: TRBV27
J gene: TRBJ1-5
CDR3 protein: CASSLTGYSNQPQHF

CDR3 length: 17
V gene: TRBV27
J gene: TRBJ2-1
CDR3 protein: CASSLLLRLGTYNEQFF

CDR3 length: 12
V gene: TRBV12-3/TRBV12-4
J gene: TRBJ1-1
CDR3 protein: CASSLEGTEAFF

CDR3 length: 14
V gene: TRBV7-6
J gene: TRBJ2-5
CDR3 protein: CASSLFRGEETQYF

CDR3 length: 14
V gene: TRBV4-2
J gene: TRBJ2-7
CDR3 protein: CASSQEDRAYEQYF

CDR3 length: 15
V gene: TRBV12-3/TRBV12-4
J gene: TRBJ2-7
CDR3 protein: CASSWLTGSSDEQYF

CDR3 length: 13
V gene: TRBV29-1
J gene: TRBJ2-5
CDR3 protein: CSVEDRVGGDQYF

CDR3 length: 14
V gene: TRBV28
J gene: TRBJ2-1
CDR3 protein: CASRVAGAGNEQFF

CDR3 length: 11
V gene: TRBV6-5
J gene: TRBJ2-7
CDR3 protein: CASSYAYEQYF

CDR3 length: 13
V gene: TRBV27
J gene: TRBJ2-1
CDR3 protein: CASSFSSGNEQFF

CDR3 length: 14
V gene: TRBV7-2
J gene: TRBJ1-5
CDR3 protein: CASSFRDGLWPQHF

CDR3 length: 14
V gene: TRBV20-1
J gene: TRBJ2-7
CDR3 protein: CSADRDTSSYEQYF

CDR3 length: 15
V gene: TRBV9
J gene: TRBJ2-1
CDR3 protein: CASSGTGTGSGEQFF

CDR3 length: 15
V gene: TRBV2
J gene: TRBJ2-1
CDR3 protein: CASPGVGITGGEQFF

CDR3 length: 13
V gene: TRBV30
J gene: TRBJ2-7
CDR3 protein: CAWNPTGGYEQYF

CDR3 length: 13
V gene: TRBV29-1
J gene: TRBJ2-2
CDR3 protein: CSVALTNTGELFF

CDR3 length: 13
V gene: TRBV19
J gene: TRBJ1-5
CDR3 protein: CASSAVAYQPQHF

CDR3 length: 14
V gene: TRBV28
J gene: TRBJ1-1
CDR3 protein: CASSLQDINTEAFF

CDR3 length: 17
V gene: TRBV4-3
J gene: TRBJ2-3
CDR3 protein: CASSQDGSGFYTDTQYF

CDR3 length: 16
V gene: TRBV20-1
J gene: TRBJ2-7
CDR3 protein: CSARTSGRTAFYEQYF

CDR3 length: 14
V gene: TRBV20-1
J gene: TRBJ2-1
CDR3 protein: CSAPIAGPYNEQFF

CDR3 length: 12
V gene: TRBV20-1
J gene: TRBJ1-2
CDR3 protein: CSATEGGYGYTF

CDR3 length: 14
V gene: TRBV28
J gene: TRBJ2-7
CDR3 protein: CASSLEGRTYEQYF

CDR3 length: 16
V gene: TRBV5-1
J gene: TRBJ2-7
CDR3 protein: CASSLGWSAGSYEQYF

CDR3 length: 12
V gene: TRBV5-6
J gene: TRBJ1-2
CDR3 protein: CASSSGLTGYTF

CDR3 length: 18
V gene: TRBV7-6
J gene: TRBJ2-7
CDR3 protein: CASSLGTEGVSKAYEQYF

CDR3 length: 14
V gene: TRBV4-3
J gene: TRBJ2-7
CDR3 protein: CASSQYRYNYEQYF

CDR3 length: 17
V gene: TRBV9
J gene: TRBJ2-1
CDR3 protein: CASSVVGTSGHYNEQFF

CDR3 length: 17
V gene: TRBV29-1
J gene: TRBJ2-1
CDR3 protein: CSVGYWGLAGSYNEQFF

CDR3 length: 15
V gene: TRBV15
J gene: TRBJ2-5
CDR3 protein: CATSREGTAQETQYF

CDR3 length: 12
V gene: TRBV25-1
J gene: TRBJ1-2
CDR3 protein: CATHGGYRGYTF

CDR3 length: 12
V gene: TRBV28
J gene: TRBJ2-1
CDR3 protein: CASSLQRNEQFF

CDR3 length: 14
V gene: TRBV9
J gene: TRBJ2-3
CDR3 protein: CASSGDSGTDTQYF

CDR3 length: 14
V gene: TRBV27
J gene: TRBJ1-5
CDR3 protein: CASSLGMQGQPQHF

CDR3 length: 14
V gene: TRBV27
J gene: TRBJ2-1
CDR3 protein: CASSFDRMYNEQFF

CDR3 length: 15
V gene: TRBV9
J gene: TRBJ1-4
CDR3 protein: CASSFRQGAREKLFF

CDR3 length: 19
V gene: TRBV3-1
J gene: TRBJ2-3
CDR3 protein: CASSQGSSGRARGADTQYF

CDR3 length: 15
V gene: TRBV9
J gene: TRBJ1-1
CDR3 protein: CASSVDPGEDTEAFF

CDR3 length: 15
V gene: TRBV28
J gene: TRBJ2-5
CDR3 protein: CAVHRTSGRQETQYF

CDR3 length: 14
V gene: TRBV9
J gene: TRBJ2-5
CDR3 protein: CASSGQFIPETQYF

CDR3 length: 18
V gene: TRBV2
J gene: TRBJ2-7
CDR3 protein: CASRGTGGIGPAGGEQYF

CDR3 length: 13
V gene: TRBV5-6
J gene: TRBJ2-7
CDR3 protein: CASSLWGGYEQYF